These T cell receptor beta chains were read from a single sample in a study of graft-versus-host responses after intestinal transplantation. The repertoire was sequenced with immunoSEQ multiplex PCR; TCRdb's copy has only in-frame clones and lacks some. Of some 43,000 clones listed, about 95% are singletons. Source: PBMCs, taken around 48 weeks after intestinal transplant. The receptors shown here come from a human patient who received an intestinal transplant, so some T cells may come from the graft donor. CDR3s include the opening cysteine and the closing phenylalanine or tryptophan. The order of the fields is J gene, D gene, clone size, V gene, CDR3 protein, CDR3 DNA. The D gene is left open where the match is weak. Not every row has a clone size; where given, it reads once, few, many or a size class.

>TRBJ2-7|TRBD1|NA|TRBV30
CASTRTGNYEQYF
TGTGCCTCCACTCGGACAGGGAACTACGAGCAGTACTTC
>TRBJ1-1|NA|NA|TRBV29-1
CSVVTGRDAEAFF
TGCAGCGTTGTTACAGGGAGGGATGCTGAAGCTTTCTTT
>TRBJ1-5|TRBD1|NA|TRBV27
CASSSQGAGQPQHF
TGTGCCAGCAGCTCACAGGGGGCGGGCCAGCCCCAGCATTTT
>TRBJ2-7|NA|once|TRBV28
CASEGSSYEQYF
TGTGCCAGCGAGGGGAGCTCCTACGAGCAGTACTTC
>TRBJ2-5|TRBD2|NA|TRBV27
CASSLSIFGRETQYF
TGTGCCAGCAGTTTATCGATATTCGGGAGGGAGACCCAGTACTTC
>TRBJ2-3|TRBD2|NA|TRBV6-4
CASSPLPGLAGPSSTDTQYF
TGTGCCAGCAGTCCCCTCCCGGGACTAGCGGGGCCTAGTAGCACAGATACGCAGTATTTT
>TRBJ1-5|NA|NA|TRBV5-5
CASSLYDGYSNQPQHF
TGTGCCAGCAGCCTGTATGACGGATATAGCAATCAGCCCCAGCATTTT
>TRBJ2-3|NA|NA|TRBV7-9
CASSWTVLLTDTQYF
TGTGCCAGCAGTTGGACAGTCCTCCTCACAGATACGCAGTATTTT
>TRBJ2-2|NA|few|TRBV6-5
CASSYRLTGELFF
TGTGCCAGCAGTTACCGACTCACCGGGGAGCTGTTTTTT
>TRBJ1-1|NA|once|TRBV10-1
CASSEHSSMNTEAFF
TGCGCCAGCAGTGAGCACAGCTCTATGAACACTGAAGCTTTCTTT
>TRBJ1-2|NA|NA|TRBV6-5
CASSDWGRRNYGYTF
TGTGCCAGCAGTGACTGGGGGCGGCGTAACTATGGCTACACCTTC
>TRBJ1-1|NA|NA|TRBV5-1
CASSPGTENTEAFF
TGCGCCAGCAGCCCCGGGACGGAGAACACTGAAGCTTTCTTT
>TRBJ2-1|TRBD1|NA|TRBV4-1
CASSQDFQGVPNEQFF
TGCGCCAGCAGCCAAGACTTTCAGGGGGTCCCCAATGAGCAGTTCTTC
>TRBJ2-3|TRBD2|once|TRBV18
CASSPTGGRTTSYF
TGTGCCAGCTCACCGACGGGGGGGAGAACTACCTCGTATTTT
>TRBJ1-3|NA|NA|TRBV5-1
CASSLGSGPGNTIYF
TGCGCCAGCAGCTTGGGGTCAGGGCCTGGAAACACCATATATTTT
>TRBJ1-5|TRBD1|NA|TRBV6-1
CASSPPGQGHQPQHF
TGTGCCAGCAGTCCCCCGGGACAGGGACATCAGCCCCAGCATTTT
>TRBJ2-5|NA|NA|TRBV7-3
CASSWGAEGTQYF
TGTGCCAGCAGCTGGGGGGCTGAGGGGACCCAGTACTTC
>TRBJ1-1|NA|NA|TRBV10-3
CAISESWEAFF
TGTGCCATCAGTGAGTCGTGGGAAGCTTTCTTT
>TRBJ2-2|NA|NA|TRBV6-5
CASARQVNTGELFF
TGTGCCAGCGCCCGACAGGTGAACACCGGGGAGCTGTTTTTT
>TRBJ2-2|NA|once|TRBV7-3
CASSRRGTDTGELFF
TGTGCCAGCAGTCGGAGGGGGACGGACACCGGGGAGCTGTTTTTT
>TRBJ1-5|NA|NA|TRBV7-5
CVRSLELGIEPVDNQPQHF
TGTGTCAGAAGCTTAGAGTTGGGGATAGAGCCGGTGGACAATCAGCCCCAGCATTTT
>TRBJ2-7|NA|NA|TRBV18
CASSPRPRVEQYF
TGTGCCAGCTCACCGCGCCCTAGAGTTGAGCAGTACTTC
>TRBJ2-7|NA|NA|TRBV20-1
CSARGVYEQYF
TGCAGTGCTAGAGGAGTCTACGAGCAGTACTTC
>TRBJ2-5|TRBD1|NA|TRBV7-2
CASTLEGGRKTQYF
TGTGCCAGCACCTTAGAAGGGGGCCGTAAGACCCAGTACTTC
>TRBJ2-5|NA|NA|TRBV6-6
CASSYSTGKETQYF
TGTGCCAGCAGTTACTCAACAGGGAAGGAGACCCAGTACTTC
>TRBJ1-2|NA|NA|TRBV6-5
CASSSGAYYGYTF
TGTGCCAGCAGTTCCGGGGCTTACTATGGCTACACCTTC
>TRBJ2-3|NA|once|TRBV12-5
CASGLGRGPIGDTQYF
TGTGCTAGTGGTTTGGGGAGGGGCCCCATTGGAGATACGCAGTATTTT
>TRBJ2-2|TRBD2|NA|TRBV13
CASSAIAGAETGELFF
TGTGCCAGCAGCGCTATAGCGGGGGCGGAGACCGGGGAGCTGTTTTTT
>TRBJ2-5|TRBD2|NA|TRBV7-9
CASSTTGLAGGQEAQYF
TGTGCCAGCAGCACGACGGGACTAGCGGGGGGGCAAGAGGCCCAGTACTTC
>TRBJ2-1|TRBD2|NA|TRBV6-1
CASSNSGGAYNEQFF
TGTGCCAGCAGTAATAGCGGGGGGGCTTACAATGAGCAGTTCTTC
>TRBJ2-7|NA|NA|TRBV7-9
CASSLRGYEQYF
TGTGCCAGCAGCTTAAGGGGTTACGAGCAGTACTTC
>TRBJ2-1|NA|NA|TRBV6-5
CASSLGPDEQFF
TGTGCCAGCAGTTTAGGCCCCGATGAGCAGTTCTTC
>TRBJ1-1|TRBD1|NA|TRBV5-1
CASSLVQGADEAFF
TGCGCCAGCAGCTTGGTACAGGGGGCGGATGAAGCTTTCTTT
>TRBJ1-1|NA|NA|TRBV13
CASSLGQGSEAFF
TGTGCCAGCAGCTTGGGCCAGGGTTCTGAAGCTTTCTTT
>TRBJ2-3|TRBD2|NA|TRBV7-6
CASREERGDTQYF
TGTGCCAGCAGGGAGGAGCGGGGAGATACGCAGTATTTT
>TRBJ1-2|TRBD1|NA|TRBV6-6
CASSYSGTGNYGYTF
TGTGCCAGCAGTTACTCCGGGACAGGGAACTATGGCTACACCTTC
>TRBJ2-3|NA|NA|TRBV7-3
CASSLRPGVATDTQYF
TGTGCCAGCAGCCTCCGCCCGGGAGTGGCCACAGATACGCAGTATTTT
>TRBJ2-7|NA|once|TRBV10-1
CASSTSSYEQYF
TGCGCCAGCAGTACTAGCTCCTACGAGCAGTACTTC
>TRBJ1-1|NA|NA|TRBV28
CASSFGAEAFF
TGTGCCAGCAGTTTTGGGGCCGAAGCTTTCTTT
>TRBJ2-6|NA|NA|TRBV5-6
CASSLMGSSGDGANVLTF
TGTGCCAGCAGCTTGATGGGGAGCTCCGGGGATGGGGCCAACGTCCTGACTTTC
>TRBJ1-1|NA|NA|TRBV7-2
CASTYGQMNTEAFF
TGTGCCAGCACCTATGGACAGATGAACACTGAAGCTTTCTTT
>TRBJ1-1|NA|NA|TRBV18
CASSRGFGAPPEAFF
TGTGCCAGCTCACGCGGCTTCGGGGCCCCTCCTGAAGCTTTCTTT
>TRBJ2-3|TRBD2|NA|TRBV5-5
CASSLLAGISTDTQYF
TGTGCCAGCAGCTTACTAGCGGGAATCAGCACAGATACGCAGTATTTT
>TRBJ1-2|TRBD1|NA|TRBV18
CASSPPPVAGGARDGYTF
TGTGCCAGCTCACCCCCCCCGGTCGCAGGGGGCGCACGTGACGGCTACACCTTC
>TRBJ1-1|NA|NA|TRBV5-1
CASSLGTDRNTEAFF
TGCGCCAGCAGCTTGGGAACGGACAGGAACACTGAAGCTTTCTTT
>TRBJ1-5|NA|NA|TRBV6-5
CASSYSRDSNQPQHF
TGTGCCAGCAGTTACTCCCGGGACAGCAATCAGCCCCAGCATTTT
>TRBJ1-1|NA|NA|TRBV19
CASSRTFTEAFF
TGTGCCAGTAGTAGGACCTTCACTGAAGCTTTCTTT
>TRBJ2-1|NA|NA|TRBV21-1
CATVREDYNEQFF
TGTGCCACCGTCCGGGAGGACTACAATGAGCAGTTCTTC
>TRBJ1-5|TRBD1|NA|TRBV28
CASIAWDRSMNQPQHF
TGTGCCAGCATCGCCTGGGACAGGTCAATGAATCAGCCCCAGCATTTT
>TRBJ1-2|TRBD1|NA|TRBV4-2
CASSQDYRTGGGINYGYTF
TGTGCCAGCAGCCAAGATTACCGGACAGGGGGAGGAATTAACTATGGCTACACCTTC
>TRBJ1-2|TRBD1|NA|TRBV5-6
CASSSLTGGGTETRCTF
TGTGCCAGCAGCTCGTTAACAGGGGGCGGTACCGAAACCCGCTGCACCTTC
>TRBJ2-7|NA|NA|TRBV9
CASSGGGTGGDYEQYF
TGTGCCAGCAGCGGGGGAGGGACAGGAGGCGACTACGAGCAGTACTTC
>TRBJ1-2|NA|NA|TRBV29-1
CSVEGGQFYGYTF
TGCAGCGTTGAAGGAGGCCAATTCTATGGCTACACCTTC
>TRBJ2-3|TRBD2|NA|TRBV6-5
CASHPGGSRTATQYF
TGTGCCAGCCATCCGGGGGGAAGCCGTACGGCTACGCAGTATTTT
>TRBJ2-7|NA|NA|TRBV5-1
CASSLYSRIYEQYF
TGCGCCAGCAGCTTGTATTCCCGGATATACGAGCAGTACTTC